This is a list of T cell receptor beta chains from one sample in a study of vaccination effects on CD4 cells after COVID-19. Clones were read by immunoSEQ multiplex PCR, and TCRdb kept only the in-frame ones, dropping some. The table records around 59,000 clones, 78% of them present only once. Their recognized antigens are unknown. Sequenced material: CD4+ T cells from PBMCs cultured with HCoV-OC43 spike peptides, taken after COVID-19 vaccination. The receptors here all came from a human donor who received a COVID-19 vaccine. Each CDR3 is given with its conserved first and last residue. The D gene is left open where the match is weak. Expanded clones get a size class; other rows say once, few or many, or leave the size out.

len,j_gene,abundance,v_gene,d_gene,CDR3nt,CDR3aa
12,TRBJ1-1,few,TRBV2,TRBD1,TGTGCCAGCTTACAGGGGAGCGCTGAAGCTTTCTTT,CASLQGSAEAFF
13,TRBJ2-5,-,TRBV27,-,TGTGCCAGCAGTTTTCGGCCAGAAGAGACCCAGTACTTC,CASSFRPEETQYF
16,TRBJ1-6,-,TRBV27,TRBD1,TGTGCCAGCACCTCCTTGCCGGGACAGGGCAATTCACCCCTCCACTTT,CASTSLPGQGNSPLHF
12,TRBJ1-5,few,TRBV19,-,TGTGCCAGTAGTATTTGGGCCCAGCCCCAGCATTTT,CASSIWAQPQHF
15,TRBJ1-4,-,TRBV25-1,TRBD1,TGTGCCAGCAGTGATCCCGGGACAGGGAACGAAAAACTGTTTTTT,CASSDPGTGNEKLFF
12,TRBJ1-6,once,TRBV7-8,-,TGTGCCAGCAGCTTAGTAGATTCACCCCTCCACTTT,CASSLVDSPLHF
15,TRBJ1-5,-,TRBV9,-,TGTGCCAGCAGCGAGACAGGATATAGCAATCAGCCCCAGCATTTT,CASSETGYSNQPQHF
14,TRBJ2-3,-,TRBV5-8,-,TGTGCCAGCCCTGACCTAACCGGGGAAGATACGCAGTATTTT,CASPDLTGEDTQYF
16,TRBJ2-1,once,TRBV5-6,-,TGTGCCAGCAGCTTGGGTTGGTATTTTTCCTACAATGAGCAGTTCTTC,CASSLGWYFSYNEQFF
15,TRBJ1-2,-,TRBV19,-,TGTGCCAGTAGTGTTTTGGACAGCTCTAACTATGGCTACACCTTC,CASSVLDSSNYGYTF
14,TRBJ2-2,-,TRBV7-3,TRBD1,TGTGCCAGCAGCTCTGGACAGGGGGCCGGGGAGCTGTTTTTT,CASSSGQGAGELFF
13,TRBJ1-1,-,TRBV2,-,TGTGCCAGCAGTGCTACACGGAACACTGAAGCTTTCTTT,CASSATRNTEAFF
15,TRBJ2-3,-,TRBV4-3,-,TGCGCCAGCAGCCAAGAAATACGGTCCTACGGGACGCAGTATTTT,CASSQEIRSYGTQYF
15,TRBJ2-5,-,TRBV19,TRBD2,TGTGCCAGTAGGGAAACTAGCGGGGGGCCCCGTGGCCAGTACTTC,CASRETSGGPRGQYF
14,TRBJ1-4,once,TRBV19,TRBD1,TGTGCCAGTAAACAACAGGGGGCGGATGAAAAACTGTTTTTT,CASKQQGADEKLFF
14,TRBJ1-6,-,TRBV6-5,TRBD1,TGTGCCAGCCGCCGGGACAGGGGTGATTCACCCCTCCACTTT,CASRRDRGDSPLHF
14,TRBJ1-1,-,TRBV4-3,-,TGCGCCAGCAGCCCCTCTAAGGGAAACACTGAAGCTTTCTTT,CASSPSKGNTEAFF
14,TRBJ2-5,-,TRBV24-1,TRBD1,TGTGCCACCGGAAGGACAGGGGACGAAGAGACCCAGTACTTC,CATGRTGDEETQYF
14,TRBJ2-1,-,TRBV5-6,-,TGTGCCAGCAGCTTGCTTGGCACAGACAATGAGCAGTTCTTC,CASSLLGTDNEQFF
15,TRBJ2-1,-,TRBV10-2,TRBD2,TGCGCCAGCAGTGGGTCTCCACTAGCGCAAAATGAGCAGTTCTTC,CASSGSPLAQNEQFF
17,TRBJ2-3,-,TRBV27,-,TGTGCCAGCAGTTCGTATAATTCGGGGCCTAGCACAGATACGCAGTATTTT,CASSSYNSGPSTDTQYF
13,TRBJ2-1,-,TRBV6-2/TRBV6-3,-,TGTGCCAGCAGCAGACAGAACTACAATGAGCAGTTCTTC,CASSRQNYNEQFF
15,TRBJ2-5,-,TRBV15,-,TGTGCCACCAGCAGAGATCTAGGGAACCAAGAGACCCAGTACTTC,CATSRDLGNQETQYF
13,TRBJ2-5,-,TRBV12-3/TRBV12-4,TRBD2,TGTGCCAGCAGAGGACTAGCGAGGGAGACCCAGTACTTC,CASRGLARETQYF
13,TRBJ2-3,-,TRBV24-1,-,TGTGCCACCAGTGTCACGGCTTCTGATACGCAGTATTTT,CATSVTASDTQYF
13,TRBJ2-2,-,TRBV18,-,TGTGCCAGTTTCTTGAGCGGGACCGGGGAGCTGTTTTTT,CASFLSGTGELFF
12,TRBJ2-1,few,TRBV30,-,TGTGCCTGGAGTGGGGGGTACAATGAGCAGTTCTTC,CAWSGGYNEQFF
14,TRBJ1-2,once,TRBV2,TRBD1,TGTGCCAGCAGTACGACAGGGGGCCTGTATGGCTACACCTTC,CASSTTGGLYGYTF
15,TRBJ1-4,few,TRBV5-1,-,TGCGCCAGCAGCCCGGAAGGCAGTTGGAGGGAAAAACTGTTTTTT,CASSPEGSWREKLFF
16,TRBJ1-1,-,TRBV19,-,TGTGCCAGTGCCGCGGGTTCGGGAATGGGGAACACTGAAGCTTTCTTT,CASAAGSGMGNTEAFF
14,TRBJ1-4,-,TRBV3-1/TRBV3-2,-,TGTGCCAGCAGCCAAGTTTTACTGGGCGAAAAACTGTTTTTT,CASSQVLLGEKLFF
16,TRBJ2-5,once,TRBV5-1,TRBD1,TGCGCCAGCAGCTTAGGAGGACAGGGGGTTCAAGAGACCCAGTACTTC,CASSLGGQGVQETQYF
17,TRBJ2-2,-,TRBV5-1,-,TGCGCCAGCAGCTTGATTCCTGGGCCGGCGAACACCGGGGAGCTGTTTTTT,CASSLIPGPANTGELFF
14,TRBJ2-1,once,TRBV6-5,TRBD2,TGTGCCAGCAGTATTGGACTAGCTCCAAATGAGCAGTTCTTC,CASSIGLAPNEQFF
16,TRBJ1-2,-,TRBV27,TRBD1,TGTGCCAGCAGTTTTCGGAGAGGACAGGGGGCATTTGGCTACACCTTC,CASSFRRGQGAFGYTF
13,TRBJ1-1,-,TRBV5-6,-,TGTGCCAGCAGCTTTGGGTTGAACACTGAAGCTTTCTTT,CASSFGLNTEAFF
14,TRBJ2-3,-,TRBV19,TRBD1,TGTGCCAGTAGGAGGACAGGAGGCCCAGATACGCAGTATTTT,CASRRTGGPDTQYF
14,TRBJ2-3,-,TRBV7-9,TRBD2,TGTGCCAGCCTTAGCGGGGGAAGCACAGATACGCAGTATTTT,CASLSGGSTDTQYF
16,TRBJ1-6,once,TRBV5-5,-,TGTGCCAGCAGGTCAGGGTTTCTCTCCTATAATTCACCCCTCCACTTT,CASRSGFLSYNSPLHF